In this sample, the clone carrying this T cell receptor (beta chain) turned up many times. Amplification of TCR beta CDR3 regions used RNA as the template. Using the HTBI primer set, a first-round RT-PCR was run on the TCR CDR3. Via MiXCR, TCRdb re-called the multiplex PCR reads, giving one row per CDR3 protein. The sample has about 590,000 distinct CDR3 sequences; approximately 15% are singletons. The germline V gene has CDR1 SNHLY and CDR2 FYNNEI. V lost 11 bases, J lost 7 bases, and 8 bases stayed unmatched. CDR3 length equals 14 residues. The data are from a study of T cells in Graves' hyperthyroidism and ophthalmopathy.

This sequence was found in a woman under 30 with Graves' ophthalmopathy. The chain combines TRBV2 with TRBJ2-1, with TRBD2 matching over 13 bases. Material: blood. CDR3 residues: CAGGLAGVRNEQFF. The CDR3 DNA reads as TGTGCCGGCGGACTAGCGGGAGTTAGGAATGAGCAGTTCTTC.